This T cell receptor (beta chain) was captured in a study of post-analysis software for immune sequencing data. Study information: The cohort encompassed relapsing-remitting, secondary progressive and progressive-relapsing multiple sclerosis disease courses.

Prepared libraries of TCR beta cDNA carried unique molecular identifiers. Once roughly 1 to 11 million T cells were used, hundreds of thousands of cDNA molecules resulted. TCRdb re-called the PCR reads through MiXCR, storing one row per CDR3 protein. The sample lists about 200,000 distinct CDR3 sequences, approximately 29% seen once, with 3% to 3.5% in the top ten. Notes on this clonotype: Antigen unknown. This may be a read error, as it is one base from a much larger clone.

Germline V gene sequence: CDR1 ENHRY, CDR2 SYGVKD. This CDR3 has 14 amino acids. Broader study findings: Controls had significantly higher normalized Chao1 diversity than multiple sclerosis patients. Strong co-clustering by F measure was evident for samples that had been prepared in the same batch. There were five TRBV segments more frequent in patients than controls, and TRBV5-6, TRBV5-1 and TRBV20-1 were among them.

This TCR derives from a girl aged 2-17 years with multiple sclerosis. This chain links TRBV10-3 with TRBJ2-7, with 8 bases identical to TRBD1. Sequenced input: blood. CDR3 region: CAIGELGQGYEQYF. The CDR3 DNA reads TGTGCCATCGGTGAACTAGGACAGGGCTACGAGCAGTACTTC.